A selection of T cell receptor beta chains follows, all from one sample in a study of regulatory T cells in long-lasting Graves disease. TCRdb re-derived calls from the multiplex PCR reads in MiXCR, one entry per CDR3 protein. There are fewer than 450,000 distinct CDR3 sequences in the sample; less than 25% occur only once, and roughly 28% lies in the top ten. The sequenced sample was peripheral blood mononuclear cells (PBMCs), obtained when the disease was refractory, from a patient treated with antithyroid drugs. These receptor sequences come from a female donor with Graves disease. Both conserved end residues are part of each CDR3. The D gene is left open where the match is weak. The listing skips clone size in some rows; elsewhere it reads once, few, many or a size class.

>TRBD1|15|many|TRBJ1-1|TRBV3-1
TGTGCCAGCAGCCAAGCGGACAGGGTGAGCACTGAAGCTTTCTTT
CASSQADRVSTEAFF
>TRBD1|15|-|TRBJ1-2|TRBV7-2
TGTGCCAGCAGCCCGCAGGGGGCTTTTAACTATGGCTACACCTTC
CASSPQGAFNYGYTF
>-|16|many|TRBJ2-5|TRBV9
TGTGCCAGCAGCGAGGGGGGGGGACAGTCCCGAGAGACCCAGTACTTC
CASSEGGGQSRETQYF
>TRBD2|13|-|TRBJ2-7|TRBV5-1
TGCGCCAGCAGCCTGAAGCGGGAGGTCGAGCAGTACTTC
CASSLKREVEQYF
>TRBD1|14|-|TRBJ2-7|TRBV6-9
TGTGCCAGCAGTTACGAAGGGGGCGCCTACGAGCAGTACTTC
CASSYEGGAYEQYF
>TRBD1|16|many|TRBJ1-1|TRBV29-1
TGCAGCGTTCTTGGACAGGGGGCGCGAGGTGGCACTGAAGCTTTCTTT
CSVLGQGARGGTEAFF
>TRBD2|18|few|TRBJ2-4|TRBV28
TGTGCCAGCAGGGGGAGGGGCGGTCGATCCTCAGCCAAAAACATTCAGTACTTC
CASRGRGGRSSAKNIQYF
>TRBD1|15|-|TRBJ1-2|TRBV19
TGTGCCAGTACCCCCCGGGACAGAGCATCCTATGGCTACACCTTC
CASTPRDRASYGYTF
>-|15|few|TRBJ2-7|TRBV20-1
TGCAGTGCCCTGGAGGGCCGGAGTTTCGGCTACGAGCAGTACTTC
CSALEGRSFGYEQYF
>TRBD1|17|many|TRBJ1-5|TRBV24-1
TGTGCCACCAGTGACCCCCCACGAAGGGACAGTAATCAGCCCCAGCATTTT
CATSDPPRRDSNQPQHF
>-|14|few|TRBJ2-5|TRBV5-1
TGCGCCAGCAGCAAGGACAAGGTTGAGGAGACCCAGTACTTC
CASSKDKVEETQYF